This T cell receptor (beta chain) was recovered during a study of blood T cell repertoires in COVID-19. Background on the study: Sources were T cells, B-cell-depleted T cells, or PBMCs; the material itself was cDNA or gDNA.

Authors' data handling: Scientists estimated how many nucleated cells there were by amplifying reference gene primers. The table came from immunoSEQ multiplex PCR; TCRdb's copy has only in-frame clones and leaves some out. The DNA gave D and trimming, while V, J and clone size come from that table. The table has tens of thousands of clones, 84% seen once. In Seattle, patients joined the study during active infection and were tracked longitudinally. Specimen: peripheral blood. The sequence came from a man in his fifties or sixties with COVID-19, enrolled during active disease.

CDR3 protein: CASSLSAGGANVLTF. The CDR3 DNA reads TGTGCCAGTAGTTTAAGTGCGGGGGGGGCCAACGTCCTGACTTTC. The chain recombines TRBV19 with TRBJ2-6; weak D call: TRBD2 (6 bases). Trimming shortened V by 5 bases and J by 4 bases, and 12 bases separated the two germline ends. The CDR3 totals 15 residues. Germline V CDR1 and CDR2: LNHDA, SQIVND (reference sequence).